This T cell receptor (beta chain) was found in a study of blood T cell repertoires in COVID-19 (TCRdb year 2020). In terms of the full investigation: Samples covering the acute and convalescent phases of COVID-19 were provided by collaborators in the United States, Italy and Spain. The samples were drawn from two sources: the first 160 participants of the ongoing ImmuneRACE study, and 1,000 to 1,500 subjects contributed by 6 global collaborators. Deeply sampled blood TCRbeta repertoires from subjects exposed to, actively infected with, or recovered from COVID-19 were included in the dataset. The repertoires were made available in a free public database intended to serve as a resource for research on the immune response to SARS-CoV-2. The sample metadata nearly always contained a de-identified subject ID, COVID-19 status, age in years and sex. The prospective study material was composed of cDNA or gDNA derived from T cells, B-cell-depleted T cells, or PBMCs. Where HLA class I and class II types were available, the types were taken from metadata supplied by the sample provider, not from assay-based typing.

About this clone: Its antigen has not been determined. Base qualities are not at hand, and no much larger clone is one base apart.

Findings and caveats that apply to the study as a whole: How much clinical and demographic metadata was included differed by source and by participant, and the metadata was provided uncurated.

The germline ends are 11 bases apart after V is trimmed by 3 bases and J by 5 bases. CDR1 and CDR2 are read off the germline V gene (reference sequence) as LNHDA and SQIVND. The cysteine opens and the phenylalanine closes a CDR3 of 14 amino acids. The sequence is cut down to CDR3 DNA, 42 bases in frame from base 1. TCRbeta CDR3 regions were amplified from genomic DNA using the immunoSEQ Assay, a bias-controlled multiplex PCR. Regarding the original processing steps: The number of nucleated cells in each sample was estimated from the amplification of reference gene primers within the assay. Sequence reads were collapsed and filtered to measure the absolute abundance of every unique TCRbeta CDR3 rearrangement. Productive Simpson clonality was computed per sample as the square root of Simpson's diversity index over productive rearrangements. TCRdb carries this immuneACCESS record with in-frame sequences only. Its versions omit some clonotypes, under half of them owing to an unresolved V gene in the studies checked, with the rest unexplained. V and J calls and clone size follow that table, whereas D and trimming were derived from the DNA. The sample table holds 140,000 to 150,000 clones, of which around 89% were seen once. Clones ranked in the top ten supply around 2.9% of the sample.

Collaborating institutions collected whole blood in K2EDTA tubes following their own protocols. For TCRbeta analysis, collaborators shipped samples as frozen whole blood, isolated PBMCs, or DNA extracted from either of those sample types. The sequencing input was peripheral blood. This TCR was sampled from a man aged 60-69 years with active or convalescent COVID-19. The chain joins TRBV19 to TRBJ1-5; TRBD1 is perhaps the D gene, given 6 matching bases. The CDR3 has the sequence CASSIGGWDQPQHF. The DNA sequence is TGTGCCAGTAGTATTGGGGGCTGGGATCAGCCCCAGCATTTT.